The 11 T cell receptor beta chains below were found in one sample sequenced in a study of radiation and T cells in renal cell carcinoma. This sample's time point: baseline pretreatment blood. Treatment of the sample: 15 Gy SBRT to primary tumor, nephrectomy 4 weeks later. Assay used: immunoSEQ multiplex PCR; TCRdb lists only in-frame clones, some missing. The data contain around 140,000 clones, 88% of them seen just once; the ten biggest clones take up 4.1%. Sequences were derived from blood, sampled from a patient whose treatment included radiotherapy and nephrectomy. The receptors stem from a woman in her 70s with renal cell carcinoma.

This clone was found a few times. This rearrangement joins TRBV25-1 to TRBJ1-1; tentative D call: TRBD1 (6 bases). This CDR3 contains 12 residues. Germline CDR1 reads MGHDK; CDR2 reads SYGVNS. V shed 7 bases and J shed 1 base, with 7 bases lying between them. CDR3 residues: CASTTGNTEAFF. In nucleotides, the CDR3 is TGTGCCAGCACGACAGGGAACACTGAAGCTTTCTTT.

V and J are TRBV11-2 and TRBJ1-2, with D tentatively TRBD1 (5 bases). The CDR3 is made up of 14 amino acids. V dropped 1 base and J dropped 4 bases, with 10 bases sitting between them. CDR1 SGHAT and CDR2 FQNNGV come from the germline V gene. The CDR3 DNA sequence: TGTGCCAGCAGCTTAGGGAGTGGGGGCTATGGCTACACCTTC. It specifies CASSLGSGGYGYTF. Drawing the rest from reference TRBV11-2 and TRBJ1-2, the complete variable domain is EAGVAQSPRYKIIEKRQSVAFWCNPISGHATLYWYQQILGQGPKLLIQFQNNGVVDDSQLPKDRFSAERLKGVDSTLKIQPAKLEDSAVYLCASSLGSGGYGYTFGSGTRLTVV.

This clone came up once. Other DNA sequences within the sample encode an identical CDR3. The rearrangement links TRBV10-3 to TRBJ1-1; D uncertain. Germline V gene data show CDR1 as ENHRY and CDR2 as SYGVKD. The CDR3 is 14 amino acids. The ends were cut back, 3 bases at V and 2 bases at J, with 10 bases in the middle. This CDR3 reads CAISERTSNTEAFF. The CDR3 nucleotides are TGTGCCATCAGTGAACGTACCTCTAACACTGAAGCTTTCTTT.

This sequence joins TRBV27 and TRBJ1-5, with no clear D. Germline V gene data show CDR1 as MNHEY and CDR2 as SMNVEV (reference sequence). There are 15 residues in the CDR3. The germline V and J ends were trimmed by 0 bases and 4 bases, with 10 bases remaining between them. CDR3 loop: CASSLSLTGNQPQHF. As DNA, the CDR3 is TGTGCCAGCAGTTTATCGTTGACGGGGAATCAGCCCCAGCATTTT.

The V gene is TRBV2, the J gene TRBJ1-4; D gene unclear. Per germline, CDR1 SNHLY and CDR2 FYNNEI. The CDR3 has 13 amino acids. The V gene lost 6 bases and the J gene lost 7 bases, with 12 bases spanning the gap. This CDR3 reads CASRIQLLEKLFF. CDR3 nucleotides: TGTGCCAGCAGGATACAGCTTCTTGAAAAACTGTTTTTT.

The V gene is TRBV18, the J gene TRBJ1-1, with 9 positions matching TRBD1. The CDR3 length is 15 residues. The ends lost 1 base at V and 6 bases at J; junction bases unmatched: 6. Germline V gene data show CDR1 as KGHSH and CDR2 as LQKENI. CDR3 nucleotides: TGTGCCAGCTCACCACGGGACAGGGTTATCCCTGAAGCTTTCTTT. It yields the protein CASSPRDRVIPEAFF.

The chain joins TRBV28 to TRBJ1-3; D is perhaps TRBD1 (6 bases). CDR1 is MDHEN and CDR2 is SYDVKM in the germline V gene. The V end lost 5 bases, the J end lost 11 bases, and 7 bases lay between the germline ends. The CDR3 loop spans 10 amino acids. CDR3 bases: TGTGCCAGCAGTGGGGGCCCCATATATTTT. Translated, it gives CASSGGPIYF.

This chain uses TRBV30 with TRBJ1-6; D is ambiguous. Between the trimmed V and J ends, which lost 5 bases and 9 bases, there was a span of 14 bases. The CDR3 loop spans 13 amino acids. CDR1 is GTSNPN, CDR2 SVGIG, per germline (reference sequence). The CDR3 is CAWEGSGSSPLHF. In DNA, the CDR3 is TGTGCCTGGGAAGGGAGTGGAAGTTCACCCCTCCACTTT. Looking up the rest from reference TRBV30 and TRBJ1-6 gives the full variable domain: SQTIHQWPATLVQPVGSPLSLECTVEGTSNPNLYWYRQAAGRGLQLLFYSVGIGQISSEVPQNLSASRPQDRQFILSSKKLLLSDSGFYLCAWEGSGSSPLHFGNGTRLTVT.

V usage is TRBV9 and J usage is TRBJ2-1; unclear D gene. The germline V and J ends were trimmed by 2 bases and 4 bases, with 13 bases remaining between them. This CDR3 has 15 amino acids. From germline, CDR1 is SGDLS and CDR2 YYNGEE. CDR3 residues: CASSVQRVSYNEQFF. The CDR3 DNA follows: TGTGCCAGCAGCGTCCAAAGGGTTTCGTACAATGAGCAGTTCTTC.

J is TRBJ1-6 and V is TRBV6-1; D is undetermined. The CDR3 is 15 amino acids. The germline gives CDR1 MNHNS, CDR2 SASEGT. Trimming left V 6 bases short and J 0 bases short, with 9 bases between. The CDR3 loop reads CASRGQSSYNSPLHF. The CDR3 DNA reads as TGTGCCAGCAGGGGTCAAAGCTCCTATAATTCACCCCTCCACTTT.

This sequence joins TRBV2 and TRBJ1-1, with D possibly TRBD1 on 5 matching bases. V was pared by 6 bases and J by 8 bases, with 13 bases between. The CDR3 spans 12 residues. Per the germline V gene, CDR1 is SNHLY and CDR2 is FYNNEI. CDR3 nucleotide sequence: TGTGCCAGCAGCCTCGGACAAGGCGAAGCTTTCTTT. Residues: CASSLGQGEAFF.